This is a list of T cell receptor beta chains from one sample in a study of blood T cell repertoires in COVID-19. The method was immunoSEQ multiplex PCR; TCRdb's version includes in-frame clones alone and lacks a portion of them. The top ten hold 2.4% of the sample, which has about 260,000 clones, 85% to 90% seen once. Sequencing used PBMCs or T cells enriched from blood (not recorded which). The receptors stem from a young woman who had recovered from COVID-19. The CDR3 runs from the conserved cysteine through the conserved F or W. D genes are given only for firm matches. Clone size is stated in some rows and not others, as once, few, many or a class when expanded.

clone size: NA
J gene: TRBJ2-7
V gene: TRBV5-4
D gene: NA
CDR3 DNA: TGTGCCAGCAGCTTGCACGGGAGCTCCTACGAGCAGTACTTC
CDR3 protein: CASSLHGSSYEQYF

clone size: NA
J gene: TRBJ1-2
V gene: TRBV19
D gene: TRBD1
CDR3 DNA: TGTGCCAGTAGTCCCTCCGGGACAGGGGTCTATGGCTACACCTTC
CDR3 protein: CASSPSGTGVYGYTF

clone size: NA
J gene: TRBJ2-3
V gene: TRBV4-2
D gene: NA
CDR3 DNA: TGTGCCAGCAGCCAAGATCAGACTACTAGCACAGATACGCAGTATTTT
CDR3 protein: CASSQDQTTSTDTQYF

clone size: once
J gene: TRBJ2-1
V gene: TRBV2
D gene: NA
CDR3 DNA: TGTGCCAGCAGTGGTCGTGAGACTAACTACAATGAGCAGTTCTTC
CDR3 protein: CASSGRETNYNEQFF

clone size: NA
J gene: TRBJ1-2
V gene: TRBV29-1
D gene: TRBD1
CDR3 DNA: TGCAGCGTTGTGACAGGGGGCGTTGGCTACACCTTC
CDR3 protein: CSVVTGGVGYTF

clone size: NA
J gene: TRBJ1-1
V gene: TRBV15
D gene: NA
CDR3 DNA: TGTGCCACCAGCAGAGGGGGCCGGGACACCGGAGCTTTCTTT
CDR3 protein: CATSRGGRDTGAFF

clone size: NA
J gene: TRBJ1-3
V gene: TRBV4-1
D gene: NA
CDR3 DNA: TGCGCCAGCAGTCCAGGGACTGGAAACACCATATATTTT
CDR3 protein: CASSPGTGNTIYF

clone size: NA
J gene: TRBJ1-6
V gene: TRBV5-8
D gene: NA
CDR3 DNA: TGTGCCAGCAGCTTGGACAGGAGCTCCTATAATTCACCCCTCCACTTT
CDR3 protein: CASSLDRSSYNSPLHF

clone size: NA
J gene: TRBJ2-1
V gene: TRBV27
D gene: NA
CDR3 DNA: TGTGCCAGCAGTTTACAGCGGGCCCGGGGGAGCTACTACAATGAGCAGTTCTTC
CDR3 protein: CASSLQRARGSYYNEQFF

clone size: NA
J gene: TRBJ2-6
V gene: TRBV5-5
D gene: TRBD1
CDR3 DNA: TGTGCCAGCAGCTCGGAAGGACAGGGAATTTTTTCTGGGGCCAACGTCCTGACTTTC
CDR3 protein: CASSSEGQGIFSGANVLTF

clone size: NA
J gene: TRBJ2-6
V gene: TRBV7-9
D gene: TRBD2
CDR3 DNA: TGTGCCAGCAGCTTACTGGGGACTACCAGGACCGGGGCCAACGTCCTGACTTTC
CDR3 protein: CASSLLGTTRTGANVLTF

clone size: NA
J gene: TRBJ2-1
V gene: TRBV7-3
D gene: TRBD2
CDR3 DNA: TGTGCCAGCAGCTTAAGGGGCGGGCTAGCGGGGACCCTAACCCACAATGAGCAGTTCTTC
CDR3 protein: CASSLRGGLAGTLTHNEQFF

clone size: NA
J gene: TRBJ1-4
V gene: TRBV7-9
D gene: NA
CDR3 DNA: TGTGCCAGCAGCTTAGCTTGGGGCGGTGAAAAACTGTTTTTT
CDR3 protein: CASSLAWGGEKLFF

clone size: NA
J gene: TRBJ1-1
V gene: TRBV4-1
D gene: NA
CDR3 DNA: TGCGCCAGCAGCCAAGATCAGGGAGCTTTCTTT
CDR3 protein: CASSQDQGAFF

clone size: NA
J gene: TRBJ1-4
V gene: TRBV6-1
D gene: TRBD1
CDR3 DNA: TGTGCCAGCAGTGAACTGGGACAGGGAACTAATGAAAAACTGTTTTTT
CDR3 protein: CASSELGQGTNEKLFF

clone size: NA
J gene: TRBJ1-4
V gene: TRBV15
D gene: NA
CDR3 DNA: TGTGCCACCAGCACCTACGGAACAGTCGACAGAAAACTGTTTTTT
CDR3 protein: CATSTYGTVDRKLFF

clone size: once
J gene: TRBJ2-3
V gene: TRBV7-9
D gene: NA
CDR3 DNA: TGTGCCAGCAGCTTAGGATTTCGGGACACGGAAGACACAGATACGCAGTATTTT
CDR3 protein: CASSLGFRDTEDTDTQYF

clone size: NA
J gene: TRBJ1-5
V gene: TRBV3-1/TRBV3-2
D gene: NA
CDR3 DNA: TGTGCCAGCAGCCCCCTGGGGGGAGGCCAAAATCAGCCCCAGCATTTT
CDR3 protein: CASSPLGGGQNQPQHF

clone size: NA
J gene: TRBJ1-3
V gene: TRBV7-8
D gene: NA
CDR3 DNA: TGTGCCAGCAGCCCCACAGAGATCACTGGAAACACCATATATTTT
CDR3 protein: CASSPTEITGNTIYF

clone size: NA
J gene: TRBJ1-2
V gene: TRBV5-1
D gene: NA
CDR3 DNA: TGCGCCAGCAGCAGCGGGACTTACGGCTACACCTTC
CDR3 protein: CASSSGTYGYTF

clone size: NA
J gene: TRBJ1-2
V gene: TRBV14
D gene: TRBD1
CDR3 DNA: TGTGCCAGCAGCCACCGGACAGGGGCAGGGTATGGCTACACCTTC
CDR3 protein: CASSHRTGAGYGYTF

clone size: NA
J gene: TRBJ1-2
V gene: TRBV6-5
D gene: NA
CDR3 DNA: TGTGCCAGCAGTTACAGGCAGGGGTATGGCTACACCTTC
CDR3 protein: CASSYRQGYGYTF

clone size: NA
J gene: TRBJ2-6
V gene: TRBV28
D gene: NA
CDR3 DNA: TGTGCCAGCAGATTCAGGAACTCTGGGGCCAACGTCCTGACTTTC
CDR3 protein: CASRFRNSGANVLTF

clone size: NA
J gene: TRBJ2-1
V gene: TRBV5-1
D gene: TRBD1
CDR3 DNA: TGCGCCAGCAGCTTGAGGCAGGGGGCGAATGAGCAGTTCTTC
CDR3 protein: CASSLRQGANEQFF

clone size: NA
J gene: TRBJ2-4
V gene: TRBV21-1
D gene: NA
CDR3 DNA: TGTGCCAGCAGCCCGGCTAGCGGGGCCAAAAACATTCAGTACTTC
CDR3 protein: CASSPASGAKNIQYF

clone size: NA
J gene: TRBJ2-5
V gene: TRBV15
D gene: NA
CDR3 DNA: TGTGCCACCAGCAGATTGACAGGACAAGAGACCCAGTACTTC
CDR3 protein: CATSRLTGQETQYF

clone size: NA
J gene: TRBJ2-5
V gene: TRBV7-9
D gene: TRBD2
CDR3 DNA: TGTGCCAGCAGCTCTCCCCCGGGACTAGCGGGGCAGGAGACCCAGTACTTC
CDR3 protein: CASSSPPGLAGQETQYF

clone size: NA
J gene: TRBJ2-7
V gene: TRBV28
D gene: NA
CDR3 DNA: TGTGCCAGCAGTTTCGAGGAGCGCGAGCAGTACTTC
CDR3 protein: CASSFEEREQYF

clone size: NA
J gene: TRBJ2-5
V gene: TRBV6-5
D gene: NA
CDR3 DNA: TGTGCCAGCAGTTACACTGACAGCGTCCAAGAGACCCAGTACTTC
CDR3 protein: CASSYTDSVQETQYF

clone size: NA
J gene: TRBJ2-7
V gene: TRBV7-2
D gene: TRBD2
CDR3 DNA: TGTGCCAGCAGCTTACTAAGTGGTGAACTAGCGGCCTACGAGCAGTACTTC
CDR3 protein: CASSLLSGELAAYEQYF

clone size: NA
J gene: TRBJ1-6
V gene: TRBV4-2
D gene: NA
CDR3 DNA: TGTGCCAGCAGCCAAGGGACAGCAAATAATTCACCCCTCCACTTT
CDR3 protein: CASSQGTANNSPLHF

clone size: NA
J gene: TRBJ1-5
V gene: TRBV12-5
D gene: NA
CDR3 DNA: TGTGCTAGTGGTTTGGTACTAGGCACAAAATCCAATCAGCCCCAGCATTTT
CDR3 protein: CASGLVLGTKSNQPQHF

clone size: once
J gene: TRBJ2-5
V gene: TRBV3-1/TRBV3-2
D gene: TRBD2
CDR3 DNA: TGTGCCAGCAGCCACCCGACTAGCGGGGTAGAGACCCAGTACTTC
CDR3 protein: CASSHPTSGVETQYF

clone size: once
J gene: TRBJ2-1
V gene: TRBV10-3
D gene: NA
CDR3 DNA: TGTGCCGTGAAGACTAGTTGGAATGAGCAGTTCTTC
CDR3 protein: CAVKTSWNEQFF

clone size: NA
J gene: TRBJ2-1
V gene: TRBV4-1
D gene: NA
CDR3 DNA: TGCGCCAGCAGCCAAGCAGGTGAGCAGTTCTTC
CDR3 protein: CASSQAGEQFF

clone size: NA
J gene: TRBJ2-1
V gene: TRBV12-3/TRBV12-4
D gene: NA
CDR3 DNA: TGTGCCAGCAAAGAACTGGATGAGCAGTTCTTC
CDR3 protein: CASKELDEQFF

clone size: NA
J gene: TRBJ2-1
V gene: TRBV9
D gene: TRBD2
CDR3 DNA: TGTGCCAGCAGCGTAGCTCGAAAGCGGGGGGACAATGAGCAGTTCTTC
CDR3 protein: CASSVARKRGDNEQFF

clone size: NA
J gene: TRBJ2-1
V gene: TRBV19
D gene: NA
CDR3 DNA: TGTGCCAGTACCCTAGGGGGTTCCAATGAGCAGTTCTTC
CDR3 protein: CASTLGGSNEQFF

clone size: NA
J gene: TRBJ2-3
V gene: TRBV5-4
D gene: TRBD2
CDR3 DNA: TGTGCCAGCAGCACCCCGACTAGCGGGGGGGCCTTCGCTACGCAGTATTTT
CDR3 protein: CASSTPTSGGAFATQYF

clone size: NA
J gene: TRBJ2-7
V gene: TRBV7-2
D gene: TRBD2
CDR3 DNA: TGTGCCAGCAGCTTAGTCGCTAGCGGGGACTCCTACGAGCAGTACTTC
CDR3 protein: CASSLVASGDSYEQYF

clone size: NA
J gene: TRBJ2-1
V gene: TRBV2
D gene: NA
CDR3 DNA: TGTGCCAGCAGCCCAGACTACGGCCACTCCTACAATGAGCAGTTCTTC
CDR3 protein: CASSPDYGHSYNEQFF

clone size: NA
J gene: TRBJ1-2
V gene: TRBV27
D gene: TRBD1
CDR3 DNA: TGTGCCAGCAGTCCGGGACAGGGCCGAGGCTACACCTTC
CDR3 protein: CASSPGQGRGYTF

clone size: NA
J gene: TRBJ1-1
V gene: TRBV2
D gene: TRBD1
CDR3 DNA: TGTGCCAGCAGTGTTGGGACAGGGACGAACACTGAAGCTTTCTTT
CDR3 protein: CASSVGTGTNTEAFF

clone size: NA
J gene: TRBJ2-1
V gene: TRBV9
D gene: TRBD2
CDR3 DNA: TGTGCCAGCAGCGTAGTTAGCGGGGGAATCGATGAGCAGTTCTTC
CDR3 protein: CASSVVSGGIDEQFF

clone size: NA
J gene: TRBJ1-3
V gene: TRBV4-1
D gene: NA
CDR3 DNA: TGCGCCAGCAGCCAAGGACATGACGGAAACACCATATATTTT
CDR3 protein: CASSQGHDGNTIYF

clone size: NA
J gene: TRBJ2-2
V gene: TRBV7-9
D gene: TRBD1
CDR3 DNA: TGTGCCAGCAGCCCCCGGACAGGGGAGGGCACCGGGGAGCTGTTTTTT
CDR3 protein: CASSPRTGEGTGELFF

clone size: NA
J gene: TRBJ1-1
V gene: TRBV9
D gene: NA
CDR3 DNA: TGTGCCAGCAGCTCTAATCAGGGGCCTGAAGCTTTCTTT
CDR3 protein: CASSSNQGPEAFF

clone size: NA
J gene: TRBJ2-5
V gene: TRBV11-3
D gene: TRBD1
CDR3 DNA: TGTGCCAGCAGCTTAGGTCAGGGGGAACAAGAGACCCAGTACTTC
CDR3 protein: CASSLGQGEQETQYF

clone size: NA
J gene: TRBJ2-1
V gene: TRBV7-9
D gene: NA
CDR3 DNA: TGTGCCAGCAGTTTAAACAGGGATCCCTACAATGAGCAGTTCTTC
CDR3 protein: CASSLNRDPYNEQFF

clone size: NA
J gene: TRBJ1-2
V gene: TRBV6-5
D gene: TRBD1
CDR3 DNA: TGTGCCAGCACCACCCGGACAGGGCCTGTCTATGGCTACACCTTC
CDR3 protein: CASTTRTGPVYGYTF

clone size: NA
J gene: TRBJ1-3
V gene: TRBV7-9
D gene: TRBD1
CDR3 DNA: TGTGCCAGCAGCCACTCCGGGACAGCTGGAAACACCATATATTTT
CDR3 protein: CASSHSGTAGNTIYF

clone size: NA
J gene: TRBJ1-1
V gene: TRBV28
D gene: NA
CDR3 DNA: TGTGCCAGCAGGGACAGACTATGGACTGAAGCTTTCTTT
CDR3 protein: CASRDRLWTEAFF

clone size: NA
J gene: TRBJ2-5
V gene: TRBV9
D gene: NA
CDR3 DNA: TGTGCCAGCAGCGTAATAGCACAGGGATGGGAGACCCAGTACTTC
CDR3 protein: CASSVIAQGWETQYF

clone size: NA
J gene: TRBJ1-3
V gene: TRBV12-3/TRBV12-4
D gene: TRBD1
CDR3 DNA: TGTGCCAGCAGCAGGGGGTGGAACACCATATATTTT
CDR3 protein: CASSRGWNTIYF